This T cell receptor (beta chain) was documented in a study of PD-1 blockade in classical Hodgkin lymphoma (dated by TCRdb to between 2020 and 2021). In the study overall: Nivolumab dosing was 3 mg/kg intravenously every 2 weeks, continuing until either disease progression or unacceptable toxicity. The study used CyTOF and TCR beta sequencing to define a peripheral blood immune signature of response to PD-1 blockade in classical Hodgkin lymphoma. Points the paper makes about the study in general: Diversity was lower in patients who began nivolumab less than 1 year after ASCT, so these patients were left out of later analyses to avoid confounding by immune reconstitution. Baseline diversity similar to that of newly diagnosed patients was observed in trial patients achieving complete response, whereas significantly lower diversity was observed in partial responders and progressors. The study was restricted to a single clinical trial cohort, and the causes of repertoire differences, possibly disease activity or prior therapy, were left undefined. Baseline TCR diversity was reported to be lower in newly diagnosed patients than in healthy donors, and even lower in relapsed/refractory patients. By C4D1, a significant rise was seen in CD4+ TCR diversity but not in CD8+ TCR diversity (p=0.0027 vs p=0.16), and the rise was most apparent among complete responders (p=0.02).

CDR1 is given as LNHNV and CDR2 as YYDKDF, both from the germline V gene (reference sequence). V is reduced by 1 base and J by 7 bases, leaving a spacing of 22 bases between them. Reading from cysteine to phenylalanine, the CDR3 counts 18 amino acids. Only CDR3 DNA remains: 54 bases, in frame from the first base. The Qiagen DNeasy kit was used to extract genomic DNA both from unsorted PBMCs and from the negatively selected CD4+ and CD8+ fractions. Using primers that anneal to V and J segments, immunoSEQ multiplex PCR amplified the TCR beta CDR3 regions. A synthetic immune receptor repertoire was used to minimize amplification bias, and any residual bias was removed computationally once sequencing was done. Per the authors' processing: Custom Python scripts were used to quantify repertoire diversity as the Shannon entropy index. The unsorted, CD4+ and CD8+ repertoires were each analyzed separately, with the exception of combined analyses, where CD4+ and CD8+ sequences were merged in silico. A clone was considered expanded if an increase in frequency of at least 2-fold after treatment relative to C1D1 was found, and a pseudocount of 0.5 was applied to clones undetected at baseline. Clones with 0 or 1 copy at C1D1 were classified as singleton clones, and clones with 2 or more copies were classified as non-singleton clones. By matching protein sequences in sorted samples from the same patient, clones expanded in unsorted samples were annotated as CD4+, CD8+ or unknown. Wilcoxon tests on paired samples were used to test changes in diversity from C1D1 to C4D1. TCRdb took over this immuneACCESS table, retaining in-frame rearrangements with V and J assigned. Such tables are incomplete; in checked studies, under half of the missing clones stem from an unresolved V gene, and the remainder is unexplained. The V and J calls and clone size are taken from that table; D and trimming were inferred from the DNA. A total of 55,000 to 75,000 clones appear in this sample, over 55% of them only once. 9% to 10% of the sample is in the top ten clones.

The time point label here, explained by the study, means: cycle 2 day 1 (C2D1) of nivolumab. All trial patients had relapsed after autologous stem cell transplantation, with cohorts A, B and C differing in prior brentuximab vedotin exposure. The trial cohort was composed of about 58 patients with relapsed/refractory classical Hodgkin lymphoma, for whom complete response, partial response or progressive disease was recorded as best overall response. Single-agent nivolumab was administered to trial patients in the multi-cohort phase II CheckMate 205 trial. An independent review committee assessed best overall response by applying the 2007 International Working Group response criteria. PBMCs from the trial were collected at three points: immediately before nivolumab initiation (C1D1), and during therapy at cycle 2 day 1 and cycle 4 day 1. Peripheral blood was collected in 8 mL Vacutainer Cell Preparation Tubes, from which PBMCs were isolated by centrifugation and then cryopreserved.

For this clone: Its target antigen remains unknown. Base quality data are lacking; no much larger clone is found one base away.

The receptor chain draws on TRBV15 and TRBJ2-2, with TRBD1 tentatively as D gene (5 bases match). The source material was peripheral blood mononuclear cells (PBMCs), sampled before the second cycle of nivolumab. This TCR came from a human donor with classical Hodgkin lymphoma. The CDR3 in this case is CATSRGGSRAVSGGELFF. The nucleotide sequence reads TGTGCCACCAGCAGAGGGGGATCCAGGGCCGTTAGTGGCGGGGAGCTGTTTTTT.